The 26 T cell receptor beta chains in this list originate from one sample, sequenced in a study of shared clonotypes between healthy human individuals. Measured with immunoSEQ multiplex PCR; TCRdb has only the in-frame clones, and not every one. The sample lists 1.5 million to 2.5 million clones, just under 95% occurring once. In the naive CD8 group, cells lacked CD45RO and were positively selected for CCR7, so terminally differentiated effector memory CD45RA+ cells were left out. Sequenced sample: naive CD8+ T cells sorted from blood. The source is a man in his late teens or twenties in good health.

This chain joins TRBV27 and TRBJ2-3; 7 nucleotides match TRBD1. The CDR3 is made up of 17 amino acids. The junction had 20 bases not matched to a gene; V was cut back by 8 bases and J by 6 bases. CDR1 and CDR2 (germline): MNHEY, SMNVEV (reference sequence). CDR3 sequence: CASSDGQAAFLGDTQYF. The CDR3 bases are TGTGCCAGCTCCGACGGACAGGCGGCCTTCTTAGGCGATACGCAGTATTTT.

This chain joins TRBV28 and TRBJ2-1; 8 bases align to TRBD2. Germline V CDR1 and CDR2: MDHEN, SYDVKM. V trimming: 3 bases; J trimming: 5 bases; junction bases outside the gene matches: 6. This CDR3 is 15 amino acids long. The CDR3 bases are TGTGCCAGCAGTTTCGTCGGGGGGGCCGACAATGAGCAGTTCTTC. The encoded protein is CASSFVGGADNEQFF. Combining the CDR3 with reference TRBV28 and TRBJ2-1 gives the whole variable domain DVKVTQSSRYLVKRTGEKVFLECVQDMDHENMFWYRQDPGLGLRLIYFSYDVKMKEKGDIPEGYSVSREKKERFSLILESASTNQTSMYLCASSFVGGADNEQFFGPGTRLTVL.

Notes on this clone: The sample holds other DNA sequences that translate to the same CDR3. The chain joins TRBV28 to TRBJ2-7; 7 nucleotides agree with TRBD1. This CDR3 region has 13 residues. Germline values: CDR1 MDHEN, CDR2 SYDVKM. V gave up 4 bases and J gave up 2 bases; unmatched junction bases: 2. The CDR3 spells CASSSTGPYEQYF. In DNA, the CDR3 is TGTGCCAGCAGTTCGACAGGGCCCTACGAGCAGTACTTC.

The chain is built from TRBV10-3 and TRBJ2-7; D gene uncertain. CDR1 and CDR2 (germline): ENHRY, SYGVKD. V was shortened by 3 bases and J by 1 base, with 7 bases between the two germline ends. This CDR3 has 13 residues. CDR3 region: CAISEILSYEQYF. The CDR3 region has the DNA TGTGCCATCAGTGAAATACTATCCTACGAGCAGTACTTC.

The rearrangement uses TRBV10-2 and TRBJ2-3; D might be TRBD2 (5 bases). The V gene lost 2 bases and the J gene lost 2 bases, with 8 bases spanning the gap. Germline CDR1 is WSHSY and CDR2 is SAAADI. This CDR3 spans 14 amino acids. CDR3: CASSERLNTDTQYF. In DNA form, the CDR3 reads TGCGCCAGCAGTGAGAGACTAAACACAGATACGCAGTATTTT.

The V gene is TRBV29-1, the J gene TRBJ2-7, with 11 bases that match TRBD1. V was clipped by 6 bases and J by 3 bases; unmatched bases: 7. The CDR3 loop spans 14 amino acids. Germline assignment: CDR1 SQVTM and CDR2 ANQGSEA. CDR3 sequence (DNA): TGCAGCGTCGCCGGACAGGGGGCATTCTACGAGCAGTACTTC. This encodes CSVAGQGAFYEQYF.

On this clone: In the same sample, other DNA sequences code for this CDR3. CDR3 nucleotides: TGTGCCAGCAGCTTAGGCCCGGACTATGGCTACACCTTC. This encodes CASSLGPDYGYTF. The chain combines TRBV7-6 with TRBJ1-2, with D hard to call. Germline V gene lookup returns CDR1 SGHVS and CDR2 FNYEAQ. Between the trimmed V and J ends, which lost 1 base and 3 bases, there was a span of 6 bases. The CDR3 loop spans 13 amino acids.

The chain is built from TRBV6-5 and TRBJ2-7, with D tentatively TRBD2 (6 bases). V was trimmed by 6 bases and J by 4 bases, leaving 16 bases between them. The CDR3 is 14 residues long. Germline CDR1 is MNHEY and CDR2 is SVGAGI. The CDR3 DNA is TGTGCCAGCAGCCAACCGAGCGGACTATACGAGCAGTACTTC. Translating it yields CASSQPSGLYEQYF.

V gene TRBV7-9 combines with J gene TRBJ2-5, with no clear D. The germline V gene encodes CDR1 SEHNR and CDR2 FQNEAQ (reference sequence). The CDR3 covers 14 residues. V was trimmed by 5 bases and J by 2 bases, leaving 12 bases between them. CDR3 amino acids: CASSHPVGQETQYF. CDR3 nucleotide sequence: TGTGCCAGCAGCCATCCGGTGGGGCAAGAGACCCAGTACTTC.

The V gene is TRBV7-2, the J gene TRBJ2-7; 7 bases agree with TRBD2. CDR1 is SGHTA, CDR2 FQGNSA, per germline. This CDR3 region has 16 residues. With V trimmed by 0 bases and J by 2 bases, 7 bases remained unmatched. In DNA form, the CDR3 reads TGTGCCAGCAGCTTAGCTAGCCGGGACTACACCTACGAGCAGTACTTC. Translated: CASSLASRDYTYEQYF.

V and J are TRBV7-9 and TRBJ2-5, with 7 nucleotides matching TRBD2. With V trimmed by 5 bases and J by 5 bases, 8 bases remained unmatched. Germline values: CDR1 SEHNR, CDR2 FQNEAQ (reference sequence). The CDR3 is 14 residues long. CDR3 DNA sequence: TGTGCCAGCAGCCCCGCGCCGCGGGGGGAGACCCAGTACTTC. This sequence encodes CASSPAPRGETQYF.

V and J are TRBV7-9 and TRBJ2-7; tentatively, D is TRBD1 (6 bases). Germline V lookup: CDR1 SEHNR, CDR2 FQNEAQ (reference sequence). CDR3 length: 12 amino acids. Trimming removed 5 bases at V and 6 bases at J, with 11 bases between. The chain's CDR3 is CASSREGVEQYF. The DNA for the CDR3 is TGTGCCAGCAGCAGAGAGGGGGTCGAGCAGTACTTC.

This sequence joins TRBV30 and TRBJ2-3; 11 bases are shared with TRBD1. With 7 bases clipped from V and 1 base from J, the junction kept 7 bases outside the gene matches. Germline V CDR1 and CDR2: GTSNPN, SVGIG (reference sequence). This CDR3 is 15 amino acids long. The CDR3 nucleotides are TGTGCCTCTTCTCAGGGACAGGGGGGCACAGATACGCAGTATTTT. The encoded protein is CASSQGQGGTDTQYF.

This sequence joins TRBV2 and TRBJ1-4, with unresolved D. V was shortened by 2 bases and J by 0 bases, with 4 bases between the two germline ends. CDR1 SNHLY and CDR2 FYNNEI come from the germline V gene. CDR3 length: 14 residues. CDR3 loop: CASSEQTTNEKLFF. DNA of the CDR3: TGTGCCAGCAGTGAACAGACAACTAATGAAAAACTGTTTTTT.

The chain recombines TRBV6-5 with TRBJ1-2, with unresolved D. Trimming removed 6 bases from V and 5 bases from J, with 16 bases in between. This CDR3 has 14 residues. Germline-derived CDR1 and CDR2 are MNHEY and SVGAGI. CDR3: CASSRFTDTYGYTF. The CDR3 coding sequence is TGTGCCAGCAGCCGGTTTACAGACACTTATGGCTACACCTTC.

CDR3: CASSLAYSETDTQYF. In DNA form, the CDR3 reads TGTGCCAGCAGCTTGGCCTATAGTGAGACAGATACGCAGTATTTT. The chain uses TRBV5-6 and TRBJ2-3; D ambiguous. Germline CDR1 reads SGHDT; CDR2 reads YYEEEE. The CDR3 sequence is 15 residues long. The V gene lost 0 bases and the J gene lost 3 bases, with 11 bases spanning the gap.

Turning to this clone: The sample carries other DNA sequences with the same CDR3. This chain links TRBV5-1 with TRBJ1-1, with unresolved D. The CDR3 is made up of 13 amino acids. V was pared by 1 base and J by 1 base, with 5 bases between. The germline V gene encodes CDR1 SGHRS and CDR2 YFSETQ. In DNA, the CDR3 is TGCGCCAGCAGCTTGCTGGAGAACACTGAAGCTTTCTTT. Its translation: CASSLLENTEAFF.

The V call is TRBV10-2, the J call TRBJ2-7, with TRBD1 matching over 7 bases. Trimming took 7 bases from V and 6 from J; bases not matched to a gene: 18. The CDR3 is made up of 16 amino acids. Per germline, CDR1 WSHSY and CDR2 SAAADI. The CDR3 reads CASTQLLTGFGSEQYF. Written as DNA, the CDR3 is TGCGCCAGCACCCAACTATTGACAGGGTTTGGGAGCGAGCAGTACTTC.

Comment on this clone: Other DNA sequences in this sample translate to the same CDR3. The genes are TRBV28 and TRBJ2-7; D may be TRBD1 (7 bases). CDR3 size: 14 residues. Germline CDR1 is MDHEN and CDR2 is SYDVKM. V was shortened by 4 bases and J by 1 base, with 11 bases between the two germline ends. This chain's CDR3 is CASSSAGGSYEQYF. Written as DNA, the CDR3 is TGTGCCAGCAGTTCGGCAGGGGGGTCCTACGAGCAGTACTTC.

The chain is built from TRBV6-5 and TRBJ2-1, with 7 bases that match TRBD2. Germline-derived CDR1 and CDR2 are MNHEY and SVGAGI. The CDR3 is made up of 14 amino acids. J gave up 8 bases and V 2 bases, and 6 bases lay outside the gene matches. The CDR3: CASSYRWEGYEQFF. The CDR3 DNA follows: TGTGCCAGCAGTTACAGGTGGGAGGGATATGAGCAGTTCTTC.

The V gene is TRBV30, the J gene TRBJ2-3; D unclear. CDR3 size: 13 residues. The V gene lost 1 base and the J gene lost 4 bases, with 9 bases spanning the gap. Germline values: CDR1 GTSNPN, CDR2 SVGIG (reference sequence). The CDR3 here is CAWSDHSPDTQYF. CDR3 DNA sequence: TGTGCCTGGAGTGATCATAGCCCAGATACGCAGTATTTT. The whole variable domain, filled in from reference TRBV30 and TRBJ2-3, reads SQTIHQWPATLVQPVGSPLSLECTVEGTSNPNLYWYRQAAGRGLQLLFYSVGIGQISSEVPQNLSASRPQDRQFILSSKKLLLSDSGFYLCAWSDHSPDTQYFGPGTRLTVL.

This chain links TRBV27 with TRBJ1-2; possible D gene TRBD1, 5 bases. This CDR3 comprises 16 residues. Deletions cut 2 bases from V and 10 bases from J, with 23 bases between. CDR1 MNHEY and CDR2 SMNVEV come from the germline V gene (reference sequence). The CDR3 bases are TGTGCCAGCAGTTTAGGAAATGAGGGGCCAGGACGGGCCTACACCTTC. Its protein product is CASSLGNEGPGRAYTF.

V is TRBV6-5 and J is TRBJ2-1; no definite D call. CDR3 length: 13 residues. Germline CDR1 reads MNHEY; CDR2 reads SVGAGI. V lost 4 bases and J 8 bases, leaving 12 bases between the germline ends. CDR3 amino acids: CASSFKVEDEQFF. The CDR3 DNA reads TGTGCCAGCAGTTTTAAGGTTGAGGATGAGCAGTTCTTC.

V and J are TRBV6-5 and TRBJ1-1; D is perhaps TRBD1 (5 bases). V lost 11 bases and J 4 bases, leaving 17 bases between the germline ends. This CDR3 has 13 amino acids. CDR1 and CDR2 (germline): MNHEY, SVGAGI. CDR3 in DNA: TGTGCCTTCCCGCGGGACGGTAGCACTGAAGCTTTCTTT. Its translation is CAFPRDGSTEAFF.

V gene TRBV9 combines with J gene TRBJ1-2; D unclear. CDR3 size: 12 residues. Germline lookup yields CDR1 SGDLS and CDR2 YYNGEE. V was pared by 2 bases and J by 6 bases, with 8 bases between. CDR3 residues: CASSVAGDGYTF. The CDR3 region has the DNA TGTGCCAGCAGCGTTGCTGGAGATGGCTACACCTTC. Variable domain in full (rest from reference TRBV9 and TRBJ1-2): DSGVTQTPKHLITATGQRVTLRCSPRSGDLSVYWYQQSLDQGLQFLIQYYNGEERAKGNILERFSAQQFPDLHSELNLSSLELGDSALYFCASSVAGDGYTFGSGTRLTVV.

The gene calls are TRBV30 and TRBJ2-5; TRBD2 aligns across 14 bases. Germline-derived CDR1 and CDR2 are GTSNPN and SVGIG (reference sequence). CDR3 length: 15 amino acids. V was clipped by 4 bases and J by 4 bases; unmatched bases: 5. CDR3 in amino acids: CAWTEGTSGRETQYF. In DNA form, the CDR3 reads TGTGCCTGGACCGAAGGGACTAGCGGGAGAGAGACCCAGTACTTC.